A selection of T cell receptor beta chains follows, all from one sample in a study of shared clonotypes between healthy human individuals. Repertoires were generated with immunoSEQ multiplex PCR, while TCRdb's copy carries only in-frame clones and drops some. This table has about 470,000 clones, around 75% appearing once. The sequenced sample was PBMCs. The receptors here all came from a woman aged 40 to 49 in good health. Some clones in this sample may be carry-over from other donors' samples. CDR3s include the opening cysteine and the closing phenylalanine or tryptophan. Each record gives: clone size, V gene, D gene, J gene, CDR3 protein, CDR3 DNA. The D gene is left open where the match is weak. Where a row states a size, it is once, few, many or the class of an expanded clone; other rows omit it.

>-|TRBV9|-|TRBJ2-1
CASSPKDLGNEQFF
TGTGCCAGCAGCCCCAAGGACCTAGGGAATGAGCAGTTCTTC
>-|TRBV5-1|-|TRBJ1-4
CASSFGAGDEKLFF
TGCGCCAGCAGCTTCGGGGCAGGGGATGAAAAACTGTTTTTT
>few|TRBV15|-|TRBJ2-7
CATSREGVNYEQYF
TGTGCCACCAGCAGAGAAGGGGTGAACTACGAGCAGTACTTC
>-|TRBV19|-|TRBJ1-4
CASSSVVGVVEKLFF
TGTGCCAGTAGTAGCGTTGTAGGGGTCGTTGAAAAACTGTTTTTT
>-|TRBV10-3|TRBD2|TRBJ2-1
CAISRGGLDGFGEQFF
TGTGCCATCAGTCGAGGGGGACTAGATGGTTTCGGAGAGCAGTTCTTC
>-|TRBV28|TRBD1|TRBJ1-5
CASRTGGQPQHF
TGTGCCAGCAGAACAGGGGGTCAGCCCCAGCATTTT
>-|TRBV30|-|TRBJ1-2
CAWSPGTFYTF
TGTGCCTGGAGTCCAGGGACATTCTACACCTTC
>-|TRBV28|-|TRBJ2-1
CAWSFRVSYNEQFF
TGTGCCTGGAGTTTCAGGGTCTCCTACAATGAGCAGTTCTTC
>many|TRBV2|TRBD2|TRBJ2-3
CALQGQLAGDRTDTQYF
TGTGCCTTACAGGGGCAGCTAGCGGGAGACAGGACAGATACGCAGTATTTT
>few|TRBV5-4|-|TRBJ1-2
CASSDRGAVGYTF
TGTGCCAGCAGCGATCGGGGGGCGGTAGGCTACACCTTC
>-|TRBV7-3|TRBD1|TRBJ2-7
CASSSDRGREQYF
TGTGCCAGCAGCTCGGACAGGGGTCGCGAGCAGTACTTC
>once|TRBV28|TRBD2|TRBJ2-5
CATRGAGGQETQYF
TGTGCCACCCGAGGAGCGGGAGGGCAAGAGACCCAGTACTTC
>once|TRBV27|-|TRBJ2-3
CASTTTGESTDTQYF
TGTGCCAGCACTACGACTGGGGAGAGCACAGATACGCAGTATTTT
>-|TRBV7-8|-|TRBJ1-1
CASSLPGAVTEAFF
TGTGCCAGCAGCTTACCGGGGGCGGTCACTGAAGCTTTCTTT
>-|TRBV5-1|TRBD2|TRBJ2-3
CASSTGTSASTDTQYF
TGCGCCAGCAGCACCGGGACTAGCGCAAGCACAGATACGCAGTATTTT
>-|TRBV19|-|TRBJ2-7
CASSIDLAGASSYEQYF
TGTGCCAGTAGTATAGATCTTGCTGGCGCCAGCTCCTACGAGCAGTACTTC
>-|TRBV2|-|TRBJ2-5
CASRANTGFQETQYF
TGTGCCAGCAGAGCCAATACAGGGTTTCAAGAGACCCAGTACTTC
>once|TRBV6-4|-|TRBJ1-4
CASNPGANEKLFF
TGTGCCAGCAACCCGGGGGCTAATGAAAAACTGTTTTTT
>many|TRBV6-4|-|TRBJ2-1
CASSVEGGSYNEQFF
TGTGCCAGCAGTGTTGAGGGGGGGTCCTACAATGAGCAGTTCTTC
>-|TRBV7-2|TRBD2|TRBJ2-3
CASSMGLAFTDTQYF
TGTGCCAGCAGCATGGGACTAGCGTTCACAGATACGCAGTATTTT
>-|TRBV6-5|-|TRBJ1-1
CASRRHRRTEAFF
TGTGCCAGCAGAAGACACCGCCGGACTGAAGCTTTCTTT
>-|TRBV7-9|TRBD2|TRBJ2-1
CASTGWKAGVGNEQFF
TGTGCCAGCACAGGGTGGAAAGCGGGAGTGGGTAATGAGCAGTTCTTC
>few|TRBV6-5|-|TRBJ1-5
CASRPSWRSNQPQHF
TGTGCCAGCAGACCAAGTTGGAGGTCAAATCAGCCCCAGCATTTT
>-|TRBV11-2|-|TRBJ2-2
CASSLRGSNTGELFF
TGTGCCAGCAGCTTGAGGGGGTCGAACACCGGGGAGCTGTTTTTT
>-|TRBV6-1|-|TRBJ2-7
CASSEPASKYEQYF
TGTGCCAGCAGTGAACCCGCTAGCAAATACGAGCAGTACTTC
>-|TRBV5-1|TRBD1|TRBJ1-6
CASSLRPGTANSPLHF
TGCGCCAGCAGCTTGCGCCCCGGGACAGCCAATTCACCCCTCCACTTT
>-|TRBV7-9|TRBD1|TRBJ1-2
CASSLGQLLNYGYTF
TGTGCCAGCAGCTTGGGACAGCTACTTAACTATGGCTACACCTTC
>few|TRBV7-9|-|TRBJ2-2
CASSPSQANTGELFF
TGTGCCAGCAGCCCCAGCCAGGCGAACACCGGGGAGCTGTTTTTT
>-|TRBV18|-|TRBJ2-1
CASSTGQANEQFF
TGTGCCAGCTCAACAGGGCAGGCCAATGAGCAGTTCTTC
>-|TRBV7-9|TRBD2|TRBJ2-5
CASRTSGRETQYF
TGTGCCAGCAGGACTAGCGGGAGAGAGACCCAGTACTTC
>-|TRBV4-3|-|TRBJ2-1
CASSQDGLGGNEQFF
TGCGCCAGCAGCCAAGACGGGTTAGGGGGCAATGAGCAGTTCTTC
>few|TRBV11-2|-|TRBJ1-2
CASSLDGTPLAYGYTF
TGTGCCAGCAGCTTAGATGGGACACCTCTCGCCTATGGCTACACCTTC
>-|TRBV19|-|TRBJ2-1
CASSMRGYSYNEQFF
TGTGCCAGTAGTATGAGGGGGTACTCCTACAATGAGCAGTTCTTC
>-|TRBV15|-|TRBJ1-5
CATADRINQPQHF
TGTGCCACCGCTGACAGGATAAATCAGCCCCAGCATTTT
>-|TRBV7-9|-|TRBJ1-1
CASSLAPLGQNTEAFF
TGTGCCAGCAGCTTAGCGCCTCTCGGACAGAACACTGAAGCTTTCTTT
>-|TRBV5-1|-|TRBJ2-7
CASSLVGSSYEQYF
TGCGCCAGCAGCTTGGTGGGGAGCTCCTACGAGCAGTACTTC
>-|TRBV29-1|-|TRBJ2-3
CSVGRTDTQYF
TGCAGCGTTGGAAGAACAGATACGCAGTATTTT
>-|TRBV4-2|-|TRBJ2-3
CASSQVVVGDTQYF
TGTGCCAGCAGCCAAGTTGTGGTAGGAGATACGCAGTATTTT
>few|TRBV7-3|-|TRBJ2-7
CASSPTGVGEQYF
TGTGCCAGCAGCCCCACCGGGGTGGGCGAGCAGTACTTC
>-|TRBV30|TRBD1|TRBJ1-5
CAWSQGAGNQPQHF
TGTGCCTGGAGTCAGGGGGCGGGCAATCAGCCCCAGCATTTT
>-|TRBV10-2|-|TRBJ2-2
CASRDGGGGELFF
TGCGCCAGCAGAGACGGGGGTGGCGGGGAGCTGTTTTTT
>-|TRBV6-6|-|TRBJ1-5
CASRRGSNQPQHF
TGTGCCAGCCGGCGGGGGAGCAATCAGCCCCAGCATTTT
>-|TRBV11-2|TRBD1|TRBJ2-7
CASSSDRGYEQYF
TGTGCCAGCAGTTCGGACAGGGGCTACGAGCAGTACTTC
>once|TRBV30|-|TRBJ2-2
CAWNRQTNTGELFF
TGTGCCTGGAACCGGCAGACGAACACCGGGGAGCTGTTTTTT
>few|TRBV5-5|-|TRBJ2-7
CASSLRHGAYEQYF
TGTGCCAGCAGCTTGAGACACGGAGCCTACGAGCAGTACTTC
>-|TRBV28|-|TRBJ2-1
CASSPPRKGNEQFF
TGTGCCAGCAGTCCCCCCCGGAAGGGAAATGAGCAGTTCTTC
>-|TRBV6-5|TRBD2|TRBJ2-7
CASQRKAGDFYEQYF
TGTGCCAGCCAAAGAAAAGCGGGAGATTTTTACGAGCAGTACTTC
>-|TRBV28|-|TRBJ1-1
CASSLGPTFHSPTEAFF
TGTGCCAGCAGTCTAGGGCCCACATTTCATAGCCCCACTGAAGCTTTCTTT
>few|TRBV7-9|TRBD2|TRBJ2-7
CASSLALAGVYEQYF
TGTGCCAGCAGCTTAGCCCTAGCGGGAGTCTACGAGCAGTACTTC
>-|TRBV27|-|TRBJ2-7
CASRSLAGLTYEQYF
TGTGCCAGCAGGTCTTTGGCTGGCCTTACCTACGAGCAGTACTTC
>once|TRBV7-9|TRBD2|TRBJ2-7
CASSLGAGGPGEQYF
TGTGCCAGCAGCTTAGGTGCGGGAGGGCCTGGCGAGCAGTACTTC